This T cell receptor beta chain was retrieved from a study of T cell responses to AZD1222 COVID-19 vaccine. V dropped 5 bases and J dropped 2; count of bases not matched to a gene: 4. CDR3 length equals 15 residues. The germline gives CDR1 SGHVS, CDR2 FNYEAQ. TCRdb's table, derived via immunoSEQ multiplex PCR, lists solely in-frame clones and lacks some. Counted here are about 140,000 clones, approximately 91% occurring once; the ten biggest clones make up approximately 5.4%. This TCR came from an adult who received the MenACWY meningococcal vaccine as a control. This chain connects TRBV7-6 to TRBJ2-2; 8 nucleotides line up with TRBD1. Here the sequenced sample was peripheral blood, taken 28 days after the second dose of the MenACWY control vaccine. The CDR3 loop is CASSRTGINTGELFF. The CDR3 nucleotides read TGTGCCAGCAGCCGGACAGGGATAAACACCGGGGAGCTGTTTTTT.